Listed here are 2 T cell receptor beta chains from one sample, sequenced in a study of blood T cells in healthy people across ages (dated by TCRdb to about 2015). Library preparation was by 5' RACE. Sequencer: Illumina HiSeq 2500. A second PCR of about 6 to 12 cycles was run with a J-beta primer mix and a sample-barcoded 5' primer. TCRdb applied fastp at Q25 and MiXCR to the public reads, then kept only in-frame beta chains. A single entry per CDR3 protein holds the most common genes and DNA from its merged rows. This sample is represented by hundreds of thousands of distinct CDR3 sequences; roughly 50% of them were singletons. Around 24% of the sample comes from the top ten. Sequenced input: blood. Receptor source: a middle-aged man in good health.

This chain links TRBV4-1 with TRBJ2-7; D not certain. The CDR3 is 13 amino acids. Germline values: CDR1 MGHRA, CDR2 YSYEKL. The V gene lost 3 bases and the J gene lost 2 bases, with 8 bases spanning the gap. CDR3 nucleotide sequence: TGCGCCAGCAGCCAGGCTCGAACCTACGAGCAGTACTTC. This sequence encodes CASSQARTYEQYF.

The CDR3 DNA reads as TGTGCCAGCTCACCACAGGTTAAGAGCTCCTACAATGAGCAGTTCTTC. This codes for CASSPQVKSSYNEQFF. The chain uses TRBV18 and TRBJ2-1, with no clear D. This CDR3 is built from 16 residues. V lost 1 base and J 0 bases, leaving 10 bases between the germline ends. CDR1 and CDR2 from the germline V gene are KGHSH and LQKENI.